The 23 T cell receptor beta chains listed next were all sequenced from one sample in a study of vaccination and CD4 T cells after COVID-19. The antigens these receptors bind are not known. The Oncomine TCR Beta short-read assay was what sequenced the DNA obtained from cultured CD4+ T cells. TCRdb redid the calling of the PCR reads with MiXCR, one entry per CDR3 protein. The data hold just over 4,000 distinct CDR3 sequences, with roughly 70% observed a single time. This sample's treatment: roughly 11-day PBMC culture with coronavirus spike peptide pools or control peptides (ViraFEST assay). CD4+ T-cell collection from the unexposed donor predated the COVID-19 pandemic (2011-2018). The source material was CD4+ T cells from blood, cultured in vitro. These receptors were obtained from a human donor in good health.

This chain joins TRBV2 and TRBJ2-5; possibly TRBD1 or TRBD2 for D (6 bases each). Trimming removed 8 bases from V and 2 bases from J, with 12 bases in between. CDR3 length equals 13 residues. Looked up from germline, CDR1 is SNHLY and CDR2 is FYNNEI. The CDR3 DNA reads as TGTGCCAGCGGGGGGCCGGGGCAAGAGACCCAGTACTTC. Translated: CASGGPGQETQYF. Full variable domain (outside the CDR3, taken from reference TRBV2 and TRBJ2-5): EPEVTQTPSHQVTQMGQEVILRCVPISNHLYFYWYRQILGQKVEFLVSFYNNEISEKSEIFDDQFSVERPDGSNFTLKIRSTKLEDSAMYFCASGGPGQETQYFGPGTRLLVL.

This clonotype came up a few times. The chain joins TRBV6-1 to TRBJ1-5; 8 bases line up with TRBD1. The CDR3 is 17 residues long. The V gene's germline CDR1 is MNHNS and CDR2 SASEGT. V trimming: 6 bases; J trimming: 0 bases; junction bases outside the gene matches: 10. The CDR3 loop is CASRAIQGAISNQPQHF. CDR3 coding DNA: TGTGCCAGCAGAGCGATTCAGGGGGCTATTAGCAATCAGCCCCAGCATTTT.

This clonotype is deemed large (0.1 to 1%). The V call is TRBV7-2, the J call TRBJ2-7, with D perhaps TRBD1 (5 bases). The germline V gene encodes CDR1 SGHTA and CDR2 FQGNSA. Trimming shortened V by 3 bases and J by 6 bases, and 15 bases separated the two germline ends. This CDR3 is 14 amino acids long. CDR3 nucleotides: TGTGCCAGCAGCTTCTTCCAGGGCTCCCTCGAGCAGTACTTC. Its translation: CASSFFQGSLEQYF.

This clonotype rates as large. The V gene is TRBV11-2, the J gene TRBJ1-2; TRBD1 agrees at 7 bases. The V gene end was trimmed by 5 bases and the J gene end by 8 bases; junction bases not matched to a gene: 17. CDR3 size: 16 residues. Germline values: CDR1 SGHAT, CDR2 FQNNGV. This chain's CDR3 is CASSPNIQTGVGGYTF. In DNA form, the CDR3 reads TGTGCCAGCAGCCCTAATATTCAAACAGGGGTGGGGGGCTACACCTTC.

The chain links TRBV6-2 or TRBV6-3 to TRBJ1-5; TRBD1 matches 9 bases. Germline-derived CDR1 and CDR2 are MNHEY and SVGEGT. J lost 6 bases, V lost 6 bases, and 3 bases had no gene match. The CDR3 length is 13 residues. CDR3 nucleotides: TGTGCCAGCAGAACAGGGGGCGGTCAGCCCCAGCATTTT. It encodes CASRTGGGQPQHF.

A few counts support this clonotype. The rearrangement joins TRBV6-1 to TRBJ2-2, with 8 positions matching TRBD1. Germline CDR1 and CDR2: MNHNS and SASEGT. The CDR3 is 20 residues long. With V trimmed by 1 base and J by 7 bases, 20 bases remained unmatched. The CDR3, as DNA: TGTGCCAGCAGTGAAGGGATAGAGGTTGCCAGGGGGCCGCTGGTCGGGGAGCTGTTTTTT. It encodes CASSEGIEVARGPLVGELFF.

The sample holds a few counts of this clonotype. This rearrangement joins TRBV20-1 to TRBJ1-2; no firm D call. The CDR3 covers 12 residues. CDR1 is DFQATT, CDR2 SNEGSKA, per germline (reference sequence). The V and J ends lost 4 bases and 6 bases respectively, with 12 bases between them. CDR3 DNA: TGCAGTGCTAAAGGGTGGGCGGATGGCTACACCTTC. Amino acid sequence: CSAKGWADGYTF.

The chain carries TRBV5-8 and TRBJ2-2, with 7 bases matching TRBD1. Germline CDR1 reads SGHTS; CDR2 reads YDEGEE. This CDR3 contains 16 residues. V gave up 4 bases and J gave up 6 bases; unmatched junction bases: 12. The CDR3 sequence is CASSPLGTAVPGELFF. For the CDR3, the DNA is TGTGCCAGCAGCCCACTTGGGACAGCCGTTCCCGGGGAGCTGTTTTTT. Full variable domain (remainder filled in from reference TRBV5-8 and TRBJ2-2): EAGVTQSPTHLIKTRGQQATLRCSPISGHTSVYWYQQALGLGLQFLLWYDEGEERNRGNFPPRFSGRQFPNYSSELNVNALELEDSALYLCASSPLGTAVPGELFFGEGSRLTVL.

The chain is built from TRBV19 and TRBJ2-2; 8 nucleotides agree with TRBD2. Germline CDR1 LNHDA, CDR2 SQIVND (reference sequence). V dropped 5 bases and J dropped 5; count of bases not matched to a gene: 7. The CDR3 is 15 amino acids. In DNA, the CDR3 is TGTGCCAGTAGTTCGAGCGGGAGTATAACCGGGGAGCTGTTTTTT. It codes for CASSSSGSITGELFF.

V gene TRBV7-2 combines with J gene TRBJ2-7, with D tentatively TRBD1 (6 bases). The CDR3 contains 15 residues. From germline, CDR1 is SGHTA and CDR2 FQGNSA. V lost 3 bases and J lost 2, with 14 bases in between. The CDR3 reads CASSLGRTETYEQYF. Here the CDR3 DNA reads TGTGCCAGCAGCTTGGGGCGGACAGAGACCTACGAGCAGTACTTC.

This chain joins TRBV6-1 and TRBJ2-3, with a weak D call TRBD1 (6 bases). Trimming cost V 7 bases and J 1 base, with 12 bases left between them. The CDR3 has 14 residues. CDR1 is MNHNS and CDR2 is SASEGT in the germline V gene. This CDR3 is CASTPAGGTDTQYF. The CDR3 DNA is TGTGCCAGCACCCCCGCAGGGGGCACAGATACGCAGTATTTT.

The chain carries TRBV21-1 and TRBJ2-5; TRBD2, as called in the table, went unchecked against the DNA. TRBV21-1 is tagged as a pseudogene. CDR3 length equals 17 residues. The CDR3 coding sequence is TGTGCCAGCAGCAAAAGAGATCCTAGCGGCAACCAAGAGACCCAGTACTTC. This codes for CASSKRDPSGNQETQYF.

This chain joins TRBV19 and TRBJ2-7; the D call may be TRBD1 or TRBD2 (6 bases each). Trimming left V 6 bases short and J 3 bases short, with 18 bases between. Germline V lookup: CDR1 LNHDA, CDR2 SQIVND (reference sequence). The CDR3 length is 15 residues. The CDR3 sequence: CASRPGAGSLYEQYF. The CDR3 coding sequence is TGTGCCAGTAGGCCAGGGGCGGGGAGTCTCTACGAGCAGTACTTC. Based on the CDR3 plus reference TRBV19 and TRBJ2-7, the full variable domain is DGGITQSPKYLFRKEGQNVTLSCEQNLNHDAMYWYRQDPGQGLRLIYYSQIVNDFQKGDIAEGYSVSREKKESFPLTVTSAQKNPTAFYLCASRPGAGSLYEQYFGPGTRLTVT.

V and J are TRBV2 and TRBJ1-2; 8 bases map to TRBD1. With V trimmed by 2 bases and J by 5 bases, 4 bases remained unmatched. CDR1 SNHLY and CDR2 FYNNEI come from the germline V gene. The CDR3 contains 14 residues. CDR3 nucleotides: TGTGCCAGCAGTGAATTTCGGACAGGGTATGGCTACACCTTC. This translates into CASSEFRTGYGYTF.

The rearrangement links TRBV20-1 to TRBJ2-7; 14 nucleotides line up with TRBD2. Germline V gene data show CDR1 as DFQATT and CDR2 as SNEGSKA (reference sequence). Trimming removed 6 bases from V and 3 bases from J; junction bases left unmatched: 7. The CDR3 covers 15 residues. As DNA, the CDR3 is TGCAGTGCGGTCGGGACTAGCGGGAGTTTCTACGAGCAGTACTTC. It yields the protein CSAVGTSGSFYEQYF.

This chain links TRBV18 with TRBJ1-3; D is unclear. There are 15 residues in the CDR3. The germline V gene has CDR1 KGHSH and CDR2 LQKENI. Trimming stripped 1 base from V and 0 bases from J, with 7 bases between. CDR3 sequence: CASSPLPYSGNTIYF. CDR3 DNA sequence: TGTGCCAGCTCACCACTACCGTACTCTGGAAACACCATATATTTT.

This chain links TRBV6-1 with TRBJ1-1, with TRBD1 as a possible D gene (5 bases). Germline CDR1 and CDR2: MNHNS and SASEGT. This CDR3 is 12 amino acids long. The V gene lost 6 bases and the J gene lost 5 bases, with 10 bases spanning the gap. The CDR3 sequence is CASSKEGTEAFF. The CDR3 DNA reads as TGTGCCAGCAGCAAAGAGGGGACTGAAGCTTTCTTT.

V is TRBV18 and J is TRBJ1-1; D perhaps matches TRBD1 (5 bases). Trimming took 4 bases from V and 0 from J, leaving 12 bases between them. The germline CDR1 and CDR2 sequences are KGHSH and LQKENI. The CDR3 length is 15 residues. CDR3 loop: CASSLDSLMNTEAFF. The DNA for the CDR3 is TGTGCCAGCTCACTTGACAGCTTAATGAACACTGAAGCTTTCTTT. Complete variable domain (other parts from reference TRBV18 and TRBJ1-1): NAGVMQNPRHLVRRRGQEARLRCSPMKGHSHVYWYRQLPEEGLKFMVYLQKENIIDESGMPKERFSAEFPKEGPSILRIQQVVRGDSAAYFCASSLDSLMNTEAFFGQGTRLTVV.

The chain couples TRBV19 to TRBJ1-2; D is possibly TRBD1 (6 bases). Trimming left V 11 bases short and J 7 bases short, with 14 bases between. This CDR3 region has 11 residues. The germline CDR1 and CDR2 sequences are LNHDA and SQIVND (reference sequence). The CDR3 spells CASRRDTGYTF. In DNA form, the CDR3 reads TGTGCCTCCCGCCGGGACACTGGCTACACCTTC.

The V gene is TRBV6-4, the J gene TRBJ1-2; 9 bases are shared with TRBD1. The J segment lost 8 bases and the V segment lost 4 bases, leaving 8 bases of the junction unmatched. Germline CDR1 is MRHNA and CDR2 is SNTAGT. The CDR3 is made up of 14 amino acids. The CDR3 DNA reads TGTGCCAGCAGTGCCACAGGGGGCGCAAAGGGCTACACCTTC. It specifies CASSATGGAKGYTF.

This clonotype was recorded a few times. The V call is TRBV20-1, the J call TRBJ1-1, with D uncertain. Trimming shortened V by 1 base and J by 4 bases, and 10 bases separated the two germline ends. The CDR3 is made up of 13 amino acids. Per the germline V gene, CDR1 is DFQATT and CDR2 is SNEGSKA (reference sequence). Here the CDR3 DNA reads TGCAGTGCTAGAGTCTCCGGGCCCACTGAAGCTTTCTTT. This sequence encodes CSARVSGPTEAFF.

V and J are TRBV6-4 and TRBJ2-3; D is uncertain. This CDR3 has 13 residues. With 5 bases removed from V and 0 bases from J, the gap between germline ends came to 6 bases. Germline V gives CDR1 MRHNA, CDR2 SNTAGT. The DNA for the CDR3 is TGTGCCAGCAGTCACTACAGCACAGATACGCAGTATTTT. Its protein is CASSHYSTDTQYF.

The V call is TRBV19, the J call TRBJ1-3; 7 bases align to TRBD1. Germline CDR1 and CDR2: LNHDA and SQIVND (reference sequence). The trim removed 3 bases at V and 11 bases at J, leaving 10 bases unmatched. The CDR3 runs to 14 residues. CDR3 in DNA: TGTGCCAGTAGTATTGGGACAGACCAGGTCGCCATATATTTT. It yields the protein CASSIGTDQVAIYF.